This is a list of T cell receptor beta chains from one sample in a study of blood T cell repertoires in COVID-19. Assay: immunoSEQ multiplex PCR; the TCRdb copy retains only in-frame clones and omits some. Of over 150,000 clones in the sample, more than 85% were seen once. Sequenced: PBMCs or T cells enriched from blood (not recorded which). Every receptor here comes from a woman between 45 and 65 years old who had recovered from COVID-19. Both conserved end residues are part of each CDR3. Fields, in order: D gene, J gene, clone size, V gene, CDR3 protein, CDR3 DNA. A D gene is named only where the DNA matches it firmly. The size of a clone is reported for some rows only, either as once, few or many, or as a class for expanded clones.

-,TRBJ2-3,-,TRBV19,CASSMQGTDTQYF,TGTGCCAGTAGTATGCAGGGAACAGATACGCAGTATTTT
TRBD1,TRBJ1-6,-,TRBV10-2,CATRQGGDNSPLHF,TGCGCCACTAGACAGGGGGGGGATAATTCACCCCTCCACTTT
TRBD2,TRBJ2-4,-,TRBV7-9,CASSKAGSGTSPDIQYF,TGTGCCAGCAGCAAAGCGGGGAGCGGGACCTCCCCCGACATTCAGTACTTC
-,TRBJ2-5,-,TRBV3-1/TRBV3-2,CASSRGSQTQYF,TGTGCCAGCTCTCGGGGGAGCCAGACCCAGTACTTC
-,TRBJ1-4,-,TRBV19,CASATVNEKLFF,TGTGCCAGTGCGACAGTAAATGAAAAACTGTTTTTT
-,TRBJ2-2,once,TRBV27,CASSEAGSQNTGELFF,TGTGCCAGCAGTGAAGCAGGGTCCCAAAACACCGGGGAGCTGTTTTTT
TRBD1,TRBJ2-7,few,TRBV18,CASSPPGQGTREQYF,TGTGCCAGCTCACCTCCGGGACAGGGGACGAGAGAGCAGTACTTC
-,TRBJ1-2,medium-sized,TRBV28,CASSPFGEANGYTF,TGTGCCAGCAGCCCGTTTGGGGAGGCGAATGGCTACACCTTC
-,TRBJ2-1,-,TRBV27,CASSLSSGVDEQFF,TGTGCCAGCAGTTTATCGTCAGGGGTCGATGAGCAGTTCTTC
-,TRBJ2-7,-,TRBV7-2,CASRSGGSYEQYF,TGTGCCAGCAGATCTGGGGGGAGCTACGAGCAGTACTTC
-,TRBJ1-4,-,TRBV27,CASSLRGWDANEKLFF,TGTGCCAGCAGCCTTCGGGGTTGGGATGCTAATGAAAAACTGTTTTTT
TRBD1,TRBJ2-7,-,TRBV7-8,CASRAGQGWYEQYF,TGTGCCAGCCGCGCGGGACAGGGTTGGTACGAGCAGTACTTC
TRBD1,TRBJ2-7,-,TRBV2,CASRAGTGNRYEQYF,TGTGCCAGCAGGGCCGGGACAGGGAATCGCTACGAGCAGTACTTC
TRBD1,TRBJ2-1,-,TRBV10-3,CAIRGTGYNEQFF,TGTGCCATCAGAGGGACAGGTTACAATGAGCAGTTCTTC
TRBD2,TRBJ2-5,-,TRBV3-1/TRBV3-2,CASSQQAGGLETQYF,TGTGCCAGCAGCCAACAAGCGGGAGGGCTTGAGACCCAGTACTTC
-,TRBJ2-3,-,TRBV15,CATSLTITSTDTQYF,TGTGCCACCAGCCTAACTATTACTAGCACAGATACGCAGTATTTT
TRBD2,TRBJ2-7,-,TRBV5-6,CASSLTSGSYEQYF,TGTGCCAGCAGCTTAACTAGCGGGAGCTACGAGCAGTACTTC
TRBD2,TRBJ2-7,-,TRBV7-2,CASSQGEGLATGEQYF,TGTGCCAGCAGTCAAGGGGAGGGACTAGCCACGGGCGAGCAGTACTTC
-,TRBJ2-1,-,TRBV11-2,CASIKISSYNEQFF,TGTGCCAGCATCAAGATCAGCTCCTACAATGAGCAGTTCTTC
TRBD2,TRBJ2-3,-,TRBV5-1,CASSFSGASTDTQYF,TGCGCCAGCAGCTTTAGCGGGGCTAGCACAGATACGCAGTATTTT
TRBD2,TRBJ2-2,-,TRBV24-1,CATSPRTSQNTGELFF,TGTGCCACCAGTCCTCGGACTAGTCAGAACACCGGGGAGCTGTTTTTT
-,TRBJ2-1,-,TRBV3-1/TRBV3-2,CASSPGVLQYNEQFF,TGTGCCAGCAGCCCCGGGGTCCTTCAATACAATGAGCAGTTCTTC
TRBD1,TRBJ2-5,once,TRBV4-2,CASSQGQDRAWETQYF,TGTGCCAGCAGCCAGGGACAGGACCGAGCTTGGGAGACCCAGTACTTC
-,TRBJ2-2,-,TRBV7-7,CASSTTNTNTGELFF,TGTGCTAGCAGCACGACTAATACGAACACCGGGGAGCTGTTTTTT
-,TRBJ2-7,-,TRBV25-1,CASSDTGNNYEQYF,TGTGCCAGCAGTGATACCGGGAACAACTACGAGCAGTACTTC
-,TRBJ1-2,-,TRBV9,CASSPTGRGAF,TGTGCCAGCAGCCCCACAGGCAGGGGTGCCTTC
TRBD2,TRBJ2-7,-,TRBV30,CAWSSRGSGRPPYEQYF,TGTGCCTGGAGTTCCAGGGGTAGCGGGAGGCCCCCCTACGAGCAGTACTTC
TRBD1,TRBJ1-2,-,TRBV5-5,CASSLETGFRSNYGYTF,TGTGCCAGCAGCTTAGAGACAGGGTTCAGATCTAACTATGGCTACACCTTC
-,TRBJ1-2,-,TRBV9,CASSPRGSNYGYTF,TGTGCCAGCAGCCCCCGCGGTTCTAACTATGGCTACACCTTC
-,TRBJ2-3,-,TRBV3-1/TRBV3-2,CASRLLLGPHLGGGGFGGTDTQYF,TGTGCCAGCAGGCTCCTTTTAGGTCCTCATCTTGGGGGAGGTGGTTTCGGGGGCACAGATACGCAGTATTTT
TRBD1,TRBJ1-2,-,TRBV14,CASSQQTGRNYGYTF,TGTGCCAGCAGCCAACAGACAGGGAGGAACTATGGCTACACCTTC